This TCR beta chain was recorded in a study of CD8 T cells in Susac syndrome. An input of roughly 0.5 to 1 ug of RNA was subjected to reverse transcription using random hexamers. MiXCR was run by TCRdb on the immunoSEQ multiplex PCR reads, yielding one entry per CDR3 protein. The sample yields nearly 200,000 distinct CDR3 sequences, roughly 96% seen once. CDR1 is SEHNR and CDR2 is FQNEAQ in the germline V gene (reference sequence). V was clipped by 7 bases and J by 4 bases, with 20 bases between them. The CDR3 is 16 amino acids. The source material was CD4+ T cells from PBMCs. The V call is TRBV7-9, the J call TRBJ2-4, with D possibly TRBD2 on 5 matching bases. The TCR sequence derives from a human donor with multiple sclerosis. This CDR3 reads CASTLLGGLGKNIQYF. The CDR3 region has the DNA TGTGCCAGCACCCTGTTGGGCGGACTGGGGAAAAACATTCAGTACTTC.